This TCR beta chain was recorded in a study of T-cell reconstitution after alpha-beta-depleted transplantation in children. Study-level results: Alpha-beta T cells present about two months after transplant were reported to originate from several hundred expanded graft clones.

There are many counts of this clonotype. The target antigen is unknown. Unique molecular identifiers were used in preparing the TCRbeta library. TCRdb itself ran the PCR reads through MiXCR, one entry per CDR3 protein. This table has about 260,000 distinct CDR3 sequences, 7.5% to 9.5% appearing once. This TCR was recovered from a male patient between 5 and 17 years old who had a stem cell transplant for acute lymphoblastic leukemia, so the T cells may come from the graft donor. The material sequenced was PBMCs, mostly from graft donor cells, taken 180 days after TCRalphabeta/CD19-depleted stem cell transplant.

The chain's CDR3 is CASSRKQGAASGGQGEQFF. For the CDR3, the DNA is TGTGCCAGCAGCCGGAAACAGGGGGCGGCTAGCGGGGGCCAGGGTGAGCAGTTCTTC. This rearrangement joins TRBV3-1 to TRBJ2-1; D possibly corresponds to TRBD2 (10 bases). This CDR3 has 19 residues. From germline, CDR1 is LGHDT and CDR2 YNNKEL (reference sequence). The germline V and J ends were trimmed by 4 bases and 9 bases, with 31 bases remaining between them.